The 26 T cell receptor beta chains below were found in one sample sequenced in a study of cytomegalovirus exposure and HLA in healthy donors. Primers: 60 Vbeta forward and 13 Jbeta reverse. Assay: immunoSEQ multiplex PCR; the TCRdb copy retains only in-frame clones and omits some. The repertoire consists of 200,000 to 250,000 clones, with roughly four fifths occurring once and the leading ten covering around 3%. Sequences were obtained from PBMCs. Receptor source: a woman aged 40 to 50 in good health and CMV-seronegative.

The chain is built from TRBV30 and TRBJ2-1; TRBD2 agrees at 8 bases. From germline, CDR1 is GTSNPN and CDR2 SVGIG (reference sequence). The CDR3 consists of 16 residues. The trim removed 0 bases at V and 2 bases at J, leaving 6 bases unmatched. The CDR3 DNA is TGTGCCTGGAGTGTAGAACTAGCGGACCCCTACAATGAGCAGTTCTTC. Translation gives CAWSVELADPYNEQFF.

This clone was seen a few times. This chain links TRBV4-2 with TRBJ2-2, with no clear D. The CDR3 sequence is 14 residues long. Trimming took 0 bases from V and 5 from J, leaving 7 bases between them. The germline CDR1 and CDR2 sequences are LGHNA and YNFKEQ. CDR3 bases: TGTGCCAGCAGCCAAGAGAGTTGGACCGGGGAGCTGTTTTTT. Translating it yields CASSQESWTGELFF.

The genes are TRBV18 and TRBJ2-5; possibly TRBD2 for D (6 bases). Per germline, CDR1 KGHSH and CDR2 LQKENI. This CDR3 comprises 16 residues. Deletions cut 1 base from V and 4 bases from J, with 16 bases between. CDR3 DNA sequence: TGTGCCAGCTCACCACGGGGAGGCGGCGGTCGAGAGACCCAGTACTTC. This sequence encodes CASSPRGGGGRETQYF.

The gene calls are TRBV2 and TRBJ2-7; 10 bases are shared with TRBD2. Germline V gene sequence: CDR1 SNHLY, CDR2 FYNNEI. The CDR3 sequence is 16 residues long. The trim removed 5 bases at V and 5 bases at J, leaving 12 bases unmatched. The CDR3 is CASSRALAGVLHEQYF. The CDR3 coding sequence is TGTGCCAGCAGTCGCGCCCTAGCGGGAGTCCTCCACGAGCAGTACTTC.

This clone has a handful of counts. In DNA, the CDR3 is TGTGCCAGCAGCTTAACCGGGACTAATCCCTACGAGCAGTACTTC. Translating gives CASSLTGTNPYEQYF. This sequence joins TRBV5-4 and TRBJ2-7; 7 bases are shared with TRBD2. CDR1 SGHNT and CDR2 YYREEE come from the germline V gene (reference sequence). This CDR3 is built from 15 residues. V lost 2 bases to trimming and J lost 2 bases; unmatched junction nucleotides: 7.

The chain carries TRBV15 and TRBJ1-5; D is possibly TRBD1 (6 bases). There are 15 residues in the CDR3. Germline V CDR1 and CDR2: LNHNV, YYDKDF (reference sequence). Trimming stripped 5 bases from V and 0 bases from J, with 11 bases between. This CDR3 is CATSFGQISNQPQHF. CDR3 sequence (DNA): TGTGCCACCAGCTTTGGACAGATTAGCAATCAGCCCCAGCATTTT.

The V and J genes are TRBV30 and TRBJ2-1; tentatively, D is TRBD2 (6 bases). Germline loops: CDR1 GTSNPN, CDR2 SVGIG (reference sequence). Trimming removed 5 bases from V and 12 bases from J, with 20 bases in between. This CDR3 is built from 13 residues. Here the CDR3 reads CAWEKTGGTSQFF. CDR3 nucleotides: TGTGCCTGGGAAAAAACCGGAGGGACTTCGCAGTTCTTC.

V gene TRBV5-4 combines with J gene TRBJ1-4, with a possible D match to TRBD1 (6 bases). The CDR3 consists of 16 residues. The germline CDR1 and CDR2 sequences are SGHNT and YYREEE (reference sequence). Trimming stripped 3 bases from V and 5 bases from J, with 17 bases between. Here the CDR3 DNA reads TGTGCCAGCAGCTCACGGGGATGGGGGCAAAATGAAAAACTGTTTTTT. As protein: CASSSRGWGQNEKLFF.

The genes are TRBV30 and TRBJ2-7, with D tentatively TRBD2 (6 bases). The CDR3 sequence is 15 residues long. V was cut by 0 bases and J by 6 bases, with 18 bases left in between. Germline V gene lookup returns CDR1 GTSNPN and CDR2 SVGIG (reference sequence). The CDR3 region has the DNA TGTGCCTGGAGTGTACCCGAGCGGGTATCGGGCGAGCAGTACTTC. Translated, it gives CAWSVPERVSGEQYF.

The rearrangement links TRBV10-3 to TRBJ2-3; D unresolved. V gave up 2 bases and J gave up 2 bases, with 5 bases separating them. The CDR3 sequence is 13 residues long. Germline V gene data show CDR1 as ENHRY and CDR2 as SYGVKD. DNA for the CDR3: TGTGCCATCAGTGAGCAGTCCACAGATACGCAGTATTTT. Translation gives CAISEQSTDTQYF.

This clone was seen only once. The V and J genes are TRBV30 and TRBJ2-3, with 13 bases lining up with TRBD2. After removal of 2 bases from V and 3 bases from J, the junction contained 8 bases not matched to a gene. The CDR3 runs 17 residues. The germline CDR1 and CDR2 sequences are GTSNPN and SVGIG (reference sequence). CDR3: CAWSRKTSGRKTDTQYF. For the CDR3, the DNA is TGTGCCTGGAGTAGAAAGACTAGCGGGAGGAAGACAGATACGCAGTATTTT.

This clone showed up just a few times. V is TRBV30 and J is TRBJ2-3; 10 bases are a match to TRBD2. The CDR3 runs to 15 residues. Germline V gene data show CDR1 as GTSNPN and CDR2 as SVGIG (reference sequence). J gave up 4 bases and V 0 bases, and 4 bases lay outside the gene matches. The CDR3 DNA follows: TGTGCCTGGAGTGTATCAGCGGGAGGGGCAGATACGCAGTATTTT. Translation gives CAWSVSAGGADTQYF.

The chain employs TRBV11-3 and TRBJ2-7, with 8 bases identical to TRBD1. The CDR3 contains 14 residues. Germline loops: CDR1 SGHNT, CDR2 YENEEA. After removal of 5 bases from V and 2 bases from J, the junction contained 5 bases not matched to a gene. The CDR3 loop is CASSLHRGTYEQYF. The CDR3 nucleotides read TGTGCCAGCAGCCTACACAGGGGGACCTACGAGCAGTACTTC.

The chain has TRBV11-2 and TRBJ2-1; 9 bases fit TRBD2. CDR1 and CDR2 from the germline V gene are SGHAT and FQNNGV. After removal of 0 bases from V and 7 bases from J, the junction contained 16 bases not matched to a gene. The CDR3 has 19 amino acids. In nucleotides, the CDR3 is TGTGCCAGCAGCTTAGAGTTTTATGTTCGTGCGGGAGGGAAAAATGAGCAGTTCTTC. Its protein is CASSLEFYVRAGGKNEQFF. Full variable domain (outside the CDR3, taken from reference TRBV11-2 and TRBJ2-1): EAGVAQSPRYKIIEKRQSVAFWCNPISGHATLYWYQQILGQGPKLLIQFQNNGVVDDSQLPKDRFSAERLKGVDSTLKIQPAKLEDSAVYLCASSLEFYVRAGGKNEQFFGPGTRLTVL.

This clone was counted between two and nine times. The CDR3, as DNA: TGTGCCAGCAGCGCAGCGGGAGATCTCTACGAGCAGTACTTC. Its translation is CASSAAGDLYEQYF. The chain employs TRBV9 and TRBJ2-7, with 8 positions matching TRBD2. Germline V gene sequence: CDR1 SGDLS, CDR2 YYNGEE. The CDR3 consists of 14 residues. V lost 3 bases to trimming and J lost 3 bases; unmatched junction nucleotides: 5. The full variable domain, rest sourced from reference TRBV9 and TRBJ2-7, is DSGVTQTPKHLITATGQRVTLRCSPRSGDLSVYWYQQSLDQGLQFLIQYYNGEERAKGNILERFSAQQFPDLHSELNLSSLELGDSALYFCASSAAGDLYEQYFGPGTRLTVT.

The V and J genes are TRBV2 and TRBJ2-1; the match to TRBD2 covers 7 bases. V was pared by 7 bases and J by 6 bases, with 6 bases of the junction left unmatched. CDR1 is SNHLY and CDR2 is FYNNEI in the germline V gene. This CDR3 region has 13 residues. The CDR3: CASNLLALNEQFF. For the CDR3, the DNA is TGTGCCAGCAACTTACTAGCGCTCAATGAGCAGTTCTTC.

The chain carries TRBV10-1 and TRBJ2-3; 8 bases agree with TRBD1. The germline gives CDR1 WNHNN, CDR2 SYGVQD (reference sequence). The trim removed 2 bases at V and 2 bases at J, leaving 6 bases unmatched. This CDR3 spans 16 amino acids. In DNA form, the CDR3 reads TGCGCCAGCAGTGAGGGGGGACAGGCGAACACAGATACGCAGTATTTT. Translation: CASSEGGQANTDTQYF.

The CDR3 loop is CASSIKPALTMNTEAFF. The CDR3 coding sequence is TGTGCCAGTAGTATAAAGCCAGCCCTTACTATGAACACTGAAGCTTTCTTT. This chain uses TRBV19 with TRBJ1-1; D uncertain. V was pared by 2 bases and J by 0 bases, with 16 bases between. The CDR3 is made up of 17 amino acids. Germline-derived CDR1 and CDR2 are LNHDA and SQIVND (reference sequence).

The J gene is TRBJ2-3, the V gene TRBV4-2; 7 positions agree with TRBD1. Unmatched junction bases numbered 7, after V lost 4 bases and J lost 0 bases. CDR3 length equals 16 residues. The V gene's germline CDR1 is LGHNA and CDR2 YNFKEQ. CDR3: CASSRLPGQSTDTQYF. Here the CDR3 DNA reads TGTGCCAGCAGCCGCCTACCGGGACAGAGCACAGATACGCAGTATTTT.

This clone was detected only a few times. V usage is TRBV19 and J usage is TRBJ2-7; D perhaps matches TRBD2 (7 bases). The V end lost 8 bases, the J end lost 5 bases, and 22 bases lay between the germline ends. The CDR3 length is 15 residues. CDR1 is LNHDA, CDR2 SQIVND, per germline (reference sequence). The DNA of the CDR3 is TGTGCCAGTCCCAATGGAGGGGGGGGTTCCCACGAGCAGTACTTC. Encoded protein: CASPNGGGGSHEQYF.

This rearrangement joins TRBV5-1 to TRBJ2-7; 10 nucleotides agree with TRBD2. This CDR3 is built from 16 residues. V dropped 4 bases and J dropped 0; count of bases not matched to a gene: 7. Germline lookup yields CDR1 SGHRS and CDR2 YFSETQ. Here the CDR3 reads CASSRGLADYSYEQYF. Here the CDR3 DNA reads TGCGCCAGCAGCCGCGGACTAGCGGACTACTCCTACGAGCAGTACTTC.

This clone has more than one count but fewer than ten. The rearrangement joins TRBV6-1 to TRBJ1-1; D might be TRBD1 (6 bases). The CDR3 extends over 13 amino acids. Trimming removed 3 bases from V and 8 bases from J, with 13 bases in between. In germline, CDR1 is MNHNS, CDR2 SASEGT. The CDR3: CASSDTDRPEAFF. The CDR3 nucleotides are TGTGCCAGCAGTGACACTGACAGGCCCGAAGCTTTCTTT.

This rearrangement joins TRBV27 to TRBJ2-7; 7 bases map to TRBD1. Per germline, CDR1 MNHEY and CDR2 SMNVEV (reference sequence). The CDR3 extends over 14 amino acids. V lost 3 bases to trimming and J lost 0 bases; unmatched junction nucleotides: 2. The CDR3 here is CASSFSGGSYEQYF. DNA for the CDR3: TGTGCCAGCAGTTTTTCAGGGGGCTCCTACGAGCAGTACTTC.

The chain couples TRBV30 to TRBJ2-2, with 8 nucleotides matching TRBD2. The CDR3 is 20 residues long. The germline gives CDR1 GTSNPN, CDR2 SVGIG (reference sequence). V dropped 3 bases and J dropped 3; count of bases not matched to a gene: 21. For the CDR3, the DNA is TGTGCCTGGAGCGCACTTTATTCGGGAGCGGGAGAGAGGGACACCGGGGAGCTGTTTTTT. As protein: CAWSALYSGAGERDTGELFF. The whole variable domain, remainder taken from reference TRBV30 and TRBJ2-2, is SQTIHQWPATLVQPVGSPLSLECTVEGTSNPNLYWYRQAAGRGLQLLFYSVGIGQISSEVPQNLSASRPQDRQFILSSKKLLLSDSGFYLCAWSALYSGAGERDTGELFFGEGSRLTVL.

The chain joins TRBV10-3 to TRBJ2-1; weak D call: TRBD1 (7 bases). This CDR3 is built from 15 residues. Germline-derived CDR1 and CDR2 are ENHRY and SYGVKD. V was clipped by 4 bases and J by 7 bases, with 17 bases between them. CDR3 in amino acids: CAISVGYQGGNEQFF. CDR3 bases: TGTGCCATCAGTGTTGGATACCAGGGGGGAAATGAGCAGTTCTTC.

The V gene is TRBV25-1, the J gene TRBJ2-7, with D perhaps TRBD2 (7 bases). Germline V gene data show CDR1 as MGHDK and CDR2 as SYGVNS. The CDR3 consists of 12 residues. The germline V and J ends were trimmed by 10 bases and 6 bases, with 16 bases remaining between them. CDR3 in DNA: TGTGCCACCCCCGGGGGGCGCGCCGAGCAGTACTTC. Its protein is CATPGGRAEQYF.